The 3 T cell receptor beta chains reported below all come from one sample, sequenced in a study of blood T cell repertoires in COVID-19. Measured with immunoSEQ multiplex PCR; TCRdb has only the in-frame clones, and not every one. Among 50,000 to 70,000 clones listed, over 75% were seen once. The sequencing sample was made of peripheral blood. Receptors were obtained from a human donor with active COVID-19. The donor label of this sample is uncertain.

This chain uses TRBV6-5 with TRBJ2-1; 13 bases agree with TRBD2. V was pared by 6 bases and J by 7 bases, with 9 bases of the junction left unmatched. Germline values: CDR1 MNHEY, CDR2 SVGAGI. CDR3 length: 16 amino acids. As DNA, the CDR3 is TGTGCCAGCAGCTACCTGGGACTAGCGGGGAATAATGAGCAGTTCTTC. Translation: CASSYLGLAGNNEQFF.

The count of this clone is one. The chain recombines TRBV3-1 (or the pseudogene TRBV3-2) with TRBJ1-4, with a weak D call TRBD1 (5 bases). CDR3 length: 14 residues. V lost 4 bases and J 5 bases, leaving 11 bases between the germline ends. CDR1 is LGHDT, CDR2 YNNKEL, per germline (reference sequence). The DNA for the CDR3 is TGTGCCAGCAGCCCCCGGACACCCAATGAAAAACTGTTTTTT. This codes for CASSPRTPNEKLFF.

The chain has TRBV4-1 and TRBJ1-2; 7 nucleotides line up with TRBD1. V lost 1 base and J lost 3; bases outside the gene matches: 5. Germline values: CDR1 MGHRA, CDR2 YSYEKL. This CDR3 region has 15 residues. The CDR3 coding sequence is TGCGCCAGCAGCCAAGGATTCACAGGGGACTATGGCTACACCTTC. This sequence encodes CASSQGFTGDYGYTF.